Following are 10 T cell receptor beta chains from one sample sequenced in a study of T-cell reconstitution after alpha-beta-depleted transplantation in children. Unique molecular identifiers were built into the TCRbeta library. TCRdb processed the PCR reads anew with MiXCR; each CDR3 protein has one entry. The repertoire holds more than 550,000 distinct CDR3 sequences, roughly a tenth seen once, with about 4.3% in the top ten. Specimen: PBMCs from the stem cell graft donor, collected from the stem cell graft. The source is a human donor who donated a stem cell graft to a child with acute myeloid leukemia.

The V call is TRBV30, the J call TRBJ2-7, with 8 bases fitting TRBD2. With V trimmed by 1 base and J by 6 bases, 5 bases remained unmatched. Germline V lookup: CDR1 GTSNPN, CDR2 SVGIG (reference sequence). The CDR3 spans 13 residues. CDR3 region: CAWSGTSRSEQYF. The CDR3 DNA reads TGTGCCTGGAGTGGGACTAGCAGGAGCGAGCAGTACTTC. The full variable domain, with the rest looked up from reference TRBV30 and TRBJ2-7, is SQTIHQWPATLVQPVGSPLSLECTVEGTSNPNLYWYRQAAGRGLQLLFYSVGIGQISSEVPQNLSASRPQDRQFILSSKKLLLSDSGFYLCAWSGTSRSEQYFGPGTRLTVT.

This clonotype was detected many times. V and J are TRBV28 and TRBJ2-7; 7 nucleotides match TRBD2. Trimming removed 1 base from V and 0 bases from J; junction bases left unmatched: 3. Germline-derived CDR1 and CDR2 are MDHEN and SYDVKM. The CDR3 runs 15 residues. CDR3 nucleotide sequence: TGTGCCAGCAGTTTATTACTAGCGCGCTCCTACGAGCAGTACTTC. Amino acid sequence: CASSLLLARSYEQYF.

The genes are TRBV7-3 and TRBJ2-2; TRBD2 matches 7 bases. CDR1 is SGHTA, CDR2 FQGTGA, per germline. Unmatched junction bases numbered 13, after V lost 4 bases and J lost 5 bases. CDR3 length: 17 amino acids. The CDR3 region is CASSYYPGGRGTGELFF. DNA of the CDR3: TGTGCCAGCAGCTATTACCCGGGGGGACGAGGTACCGGGGAGCTGTTTTTT.

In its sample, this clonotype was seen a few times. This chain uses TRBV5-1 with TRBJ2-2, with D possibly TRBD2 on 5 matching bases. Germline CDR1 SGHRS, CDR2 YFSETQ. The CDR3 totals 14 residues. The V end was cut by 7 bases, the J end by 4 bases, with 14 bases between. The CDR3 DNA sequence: TGCGCCAGCCAATCGGGGTCCAGCACCGGGGAGCTGTTTTTT. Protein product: CASQSGSSTGELFF.

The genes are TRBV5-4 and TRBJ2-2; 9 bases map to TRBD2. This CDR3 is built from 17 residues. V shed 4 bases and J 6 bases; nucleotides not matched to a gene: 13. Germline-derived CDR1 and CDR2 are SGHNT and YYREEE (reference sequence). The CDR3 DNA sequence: TGTGCCAGCAGCGTGGGGGGACTAGCACTTGTCGCCGGGGAGCTGTTTTTT. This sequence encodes CASSVGGLALVAGELFF.

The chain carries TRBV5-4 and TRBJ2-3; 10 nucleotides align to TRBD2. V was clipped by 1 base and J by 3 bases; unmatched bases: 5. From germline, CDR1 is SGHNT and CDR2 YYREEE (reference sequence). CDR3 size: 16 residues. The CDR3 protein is CASSLPGLATTDTQYF. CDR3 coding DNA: TGTGCCAGCAGCTTGCCGGGACTAGCGACAACAGATACGCAGTATTTT.

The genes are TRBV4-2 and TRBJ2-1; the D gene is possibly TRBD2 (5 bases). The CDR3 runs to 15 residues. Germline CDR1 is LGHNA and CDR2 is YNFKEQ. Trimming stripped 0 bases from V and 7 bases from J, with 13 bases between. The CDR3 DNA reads TGTGCCAGCAGCCAAGAAAGGCTAGCTGAGAATGAGCAGTTCTTC. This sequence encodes CASSQERLAENEQFF.

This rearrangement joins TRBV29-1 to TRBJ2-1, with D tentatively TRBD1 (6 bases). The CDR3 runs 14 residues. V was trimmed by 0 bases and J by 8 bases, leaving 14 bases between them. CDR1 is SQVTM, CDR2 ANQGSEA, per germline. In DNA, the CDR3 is TGCAGCGTTGAAGATTACCTTAGGGGGTATGAGCAGTTCTTC. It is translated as CSVEDYLRGYEQFF.

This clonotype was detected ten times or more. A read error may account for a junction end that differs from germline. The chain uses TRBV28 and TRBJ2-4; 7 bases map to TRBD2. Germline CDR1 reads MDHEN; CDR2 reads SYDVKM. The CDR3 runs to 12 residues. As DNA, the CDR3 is TGTGCCAGCAGCAAACTCCCGGGACTATTGAACTTC. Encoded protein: CASSKLPGLLNF.

This CDR3 is CASSPKGGAGANVLTF. The CDR3 DNA follows: TGTGCCAGCAGCCCCAAAGGGGGGGCTGGGGCCAACGTCCTGACTTTC. The rearrangement uses TRBV7-3 and TRBJ2-6, with TRBD2 as a possible D gene (7 bases). In germline, CDR1 is SGHTA, CDR2 FQGTGA. The length of the CDR3 is 16 residues. Trimming removed 5 bases from V and 2 bases from J, with 13 bases in between.